The 32 T cell receptor beta chains below come from one sample, sequenced in a study of blood T cells in healthy people across ages. Primers used in a second PCR of roughly 6 to 11 cycles were a sample-barcoded 5' primer and a J-beta primer mix. TCRdb re-derived calls from the 5' RACE reads in MiXCR, one entry per CDR3 protein. Counted here are roughly 1,700,000 distinct CDR3 sequences, about 30% occurring once; the ten biggest clones make up 7.7%. Sequencing input: blood. These receptors all come from a woman aged 25 to 39 in good health.

This clonotype was detected a few times. J is TRBJ2-3 and V is TRBV12-3 or TRBV12-4; 13 bases align to TRBD2. The trim removed 7 bases at V and 2 bases at J, leaving 6 bases unmatched. CDR3 length equals 16 residues. CDR3 nucleotides: TGTGCCAGCACCCCGGGACTAGCGGGGACCACAGATACGCAGTATTTT. Translated: CASTPGLAGTTDTQYF.

About this clonotype itself: This may stem from a read error, because a much larger clone lies one nucleotide away. This sequence joins TRBV4-1 and TRBJ2-7, with D possibly matching TRBD2 (6 bases). Trimming stripped 0 bases from V and 6 bases from J, with 12 bases between. The germline V gene encodes CDR1 MGHRA and CDR2 YSYEKL. CDR3 length: 14 amino acids. The CDR3 protein is CASSQDRGRGEQYF. In nucleotides, the CDR3 is TGCGCCAGCAGCCAAGATCGGGGGAGAGGCGAGCAGTACTTC.

The table lists this clonotype with many counts. The genes are TRBV12-3 or TRBV12-4 and TRBJ2-5, with D hard to call. Judging by the DNA end, TRBJ2-7 fits better; the J call may be wrong. The CDR3 is 14 amino acids. In DNA form, the CDR3 reads TGTGCCAGCAGCCCCAATCCGGGTGTCTTCGAGCAGTACTTC. The encoded protein is CASSPNPGVFEQYF.

Many counts were recorded for this clonotype. The V and J genes are TRBV27 and TRBJ2-7; TRBD1 is a possible D gene (8 bases). Trimming pared 5 bases from V and 5 bases from J, leaving 25 bases between. The CDR3 is 17 amino acids. Germline V gene data show CDR1 as MNHEY and CDR2 as SMNVEV (reference sequence). DNA for the CDR3: TGTGCCAGCAGTCCCTATCCCAATGGACAGGGAGGGGACGAGCAGTACTTC. Translation: CASSPYPNGQGGDEQYF.

This clonotype was recorded at least ten times. The V call is TRBV5-5, the J call TRBJ2-1; D perhaps matches TRBD2 (6 bases). The length of the CDR3 is 14 residues. V shed 4 bases and J shed 2 bases, with 10 bases lying between them. Per the germline V gene, CDR1 is SGHKS and CDR2 is YYEKEE (reference sequence). The CDR3 DNA follows: TGTGCCAGCAGCCCGCGGGGTGCCTACAATGAGCAGTTCTTC. Residues: CASSPRGAYNEQFF.

A remark on this clonotype: It may be a read error: a sequence one base away is much more abundant. V gene TRBV29-1 combines with J gene TRBJ2-7, with TRBD1 matching over 9 bases. Germline V gene sequence: CDR1 SQVTM, CDR2 ANQGSEA. CDR3 length equals 12 residues. The CDR3 spells CSAGTGTYERYF. The CDR3 DNA sequence: TGCAGCGCCGGGACAGGGACCTACGAGCGGTACTTC.

The chain recombines TRBV10-3 with TRBJ2-5; D possibly uses TRBD1 or TRBD2 (5 bases each). V lost 1 base and J lost 5, with 11 bases in between. Germline-derived CDR1 and CDR2 are ENHRY and SYGVKD. The CDR3 loop spans 14 amino acids. The CDR3 DNA sequence: TGTGCCATCAGTGAGTTTGAGGGGTCGGAGACCCAGTACTTC. This encodes CAISEFEGSETQYF.

This rearrangement joins TRBV29-1 to TRBJ2-1; 8 bases are shared with TRBD1. The CDR3 runs to 17 residues. V lost 6 bases to trimming and J lost 5 bases; unmatched junction nucleotides: 18. Germline CDR1 and CDR2: SQVTM and ANQGSEA. The CDR3 sequence: CSVLSLSPGQVNNEQFF. For the CDR3, the DNA is TGCAGCGTACTCTCCTTGTCACCGGGACAGGTCAACAATGAGCAGTTCTTC.

This clonotype was observed a few times. The chain combines TRBV2 with TRBJ2-1; D remains ambiguous. The ends were cut back, 7 bases at V and 5 bases at J, with 15 bases in the middle. The CDR3 contains 14 residues. CDR1 is SNHLY, CDR2 FYNNEI, per germline. CDR3 region: CASISTAWDNEQFF. Written as DNA, the CDR3 is TGTGCCAGCATCTCGACGGCCTGGGACAATGAGCAGTTCTTC.

This chain connects TRBV5-1 to TRBJ2-3; D unresolved. CDR1 and CDR2 from the germline V gene are SGHRS and YFSETQ. This CDR3 comprises 15 residues. V gave up 0 bases and J gave up 6 bases, with 14 bases separating them. The CDR3 loop reads CASSLAGQASDTQYF. CDR3 DNA sequence: TGCGCCAGCAGCTTGGCCGGGCAGGCCTCTGATACGCAGTATTTT.

In its sample, this clonotype was seen many times. The gene calls are TRBV28 and TRBJ2-1; D unclear. The CDR3 is 15 amino acids. V shed 2 bases and J shed 3 bases, with 11 bases lying between them. Germline CDR1 and CDR2: MDHEN and SYDVKM. The CDR3 here is CASSLGSTRYNEQFF. In nucleotides, the CDR3 is TGTGCCAGCAGTTTAGGGTCGACCCGCTACAATGAGCAGTTCTTC.

The CDR3 region has the DNA TGCGCCAGCTCCCCCTCCGGACGGGCCCAAGAGACCCAGTACTTC. It codes for CASSPSGRAQETQYF. The V and J genes are TRBV5-1 and TRBJ2-5; D is ambiguous. CDR3 length equals 15 residues. The V gene's germline CDR1 is SGHRS and CDR2 YFSETQ. Trimming cost V 7 bases and J 1 base, with 17 bases left between them.

The table lists this clonotype with a few counts. This chain uses TRBV10-2 with TRBJ2-7, with D perhaps matching TRBD2 (5 bases). This CDR3 comprises 13 residues. Germline V gene lookup returns CDR1 WSHSY and CDR2 SAAADI. V lost 7 bases to trimming and J lost 2 bases, with 12 bases between them. CDR3 protein: CASIGTGTYEQYF. The CDR3 nucleotides read TGCGCCAGCATTGGTACGGGGACCTACGAGCAGTACTTC.

The CDR3 bases are TGTGCCAGCAGAATTTACTACGAGCAGTACTTC. The encoded protein is CASRIYYEQYF. This sequence joins TRBV6-2 or TRBV6-3 and TRBJ2-4; no clear D gene. The J call may not be correct, given that the DNA end is closer to TRBJ2-7. CDR3 size: 11 residues. Germline V gene sequence: CDR1 MNHEY, CDR2 SVGEGT.

The sample holds many counts of this clonotype. The V call is TRBV20-1, the J call TRBJ2-1; D not resolved. This CDR3 spans 13 amino acids. CDR1 is DFQATT, CDR2 SNEGSKA, per germline (reference sequence). Trimming shortened V by 4 bases and J by 3 bases, and 10 bases separated the two germline ends. CDR3 coding DNA: TGCAGTGCTATCCTAGAAGTCTACAATGAGCAGTTCTTC. This sequence encodes CSAILEVYNEQFF.

A note on this clonotype: The junction differs from germline at one of its ends, possibly a read error. The chain combines TRBV27 with TRBJ2-7, with a weak D call TRBD2 (5 bases). The CDR3 has 15 amino acids. Germline V gives CDR1 MNHEY, CDR2 SMNVEV (reference sequence). The CDR3 region has the DNA TGTGCCAGCAGTCCCCCCGCGGGCTACTCCCACGAGCAGTACTTC. This gives the protein CASSPPAGYSHEQYF.

In this sample, this clonotype turned up a few times. V and J are TRBV2 and TRBJ2-7; D tentatively fits TRBD1 or TRBD2 (5 bases each). With 5 bases removed from V and 0 bases from J, the gap between germline ends came to 14 bases. Germline CDR1 is SNHLY and CDR2 is FYNNEI. This CDR3 comprises 15 residues. CDR3 bases: TGTGCCAGCAGTAAACAGGCGGGCCTCTCCTACGAGCAGTACTTC. This encodes CASSKQAGLSYEQYF.

The chain carries TRBV11-2 and TRBJ1-4; TRBD1 might be the D (5 bases). CDR3 length equals 14 residues. Germline-derived CDR1 and CDR2 are SGHAT and FQNNGV. V gave up 4 bases and J gave up 10 bases, with 16 bases separating them. The CDR3 spells CASSSWDGEGKLFF. For the CDR3, the DNA is TGTGCCAGCAGCTCCTGGGACGGGGAGGGAAAACTGTTTTTT.

This clonotype was seen a few times. This chain links TRBV7-2 with TRBJ2-3; 8 bases are a match to TRBD2. Per the germline V gene, CDR1 is SGHTA and CDR2 is FQGNSA. The trim removed 4 bases at V and 6 bases at J, leaving 6 bases unmatched. The CDR3 sequence is 14 residues long. CDR3 protein: CASSSLSGMDTQYF. CDR3 in DNA: TGTGCCAGCAGCTCCCTTAGCGGGATGGATACGCAGTATTTT.

J is TRBJ1-2 and V is TRBV20-1; no clear D gene. Trimming removed 1 base from V and 0 bases from J, with 12 bases in between. CDR1 DFQATT and CDR2 SNEGSKA come from the germline V gene (reference sequence). CDR3 length: 15 amino acids. CDR3 in DNA: TGCAGTGCTAGAGCTGCCCAAGGAGCTAACTATGGCTACACCTTC. Protein sequence: CSARAAQGANYGYTF.

This chain connects TRBV7-2 to TRBJ1-5; TRBD1 aligns across 7 bases. Trimming removed 6 bases from V and 3 bases from J; junction bases left unmatched: 8. The CDR3 is 15 residues long. The germline V gene encodes CDR1 SGHTA and CDR2 FQGNSA. CDR3: CASSLMQGVNQPQHF. The CDR3 DNA sequence: TGTGCCAGCAGTTTGATGCAGGGGGTCAATCAGCCCCAGCATTTT.

The chain links TRBV20-1 to TRBJ2-3, with D possibly TRBD1 on 5 matching bases. CDR1 and CDR2 (germline): DFQATT, SNEGSKA (reference sequence). The CDR3 totals 14 residues. V lost 0 bases to trimming and J lost 6 bases, with 13 bases between them. The CDR3 spells CSARDQWGPDTQYF. CDR3 DNA: TGCAGTGCTAGAGACCAGTGGGGCCCGGATACGCAGTATTTT.

The chain carries TRBV2 and TRBJ1-5; 8 bases agree with TRBD1. The CDR3 is 15 residues long. V lost 5 bases, J lost 1 base, and 4 bases stayed unmatched. The V gene's germline CDR1 is SNHLY and CDR2 FYNNEI. CDR3 sequence: CASSKDRASNQPQHF. The DNA of the CDR3 is TGTGCCAGCAGTAAGGACAGGGCAAGCAATCAGCCCCAGCATTTT.

This clonotype has only a few counts. This chain joins TRBV5-1 and TRBJ2-3; TRBD1 agrees at 8 bases. The germline gives CDR1 SGHRS, CDR2 YFSETQ. The CDR3 spans 14 residues. The ends lost 3 bases at V and 7 bases at J; junction bases unmatched: 7. The CDR3 reads CASSSTTGDYTQYF. The CDR3, as DNA: TGCGCCAGCAGCTCAACGACAGGGGATTATACGCAGTATTTT.

Concerning this clonotype itself: A junction boundary mismatches the germline segment, possibly from a read error. The rearrangement uses TRBV7-2 and TRBJ1-2; D may be TRBD1 (5 bases). CDR3 length equals 13 residues. CDR1 and CDR2 (germline): SGHTA, FQGNSA. CDR3 in amino acids: CASSLAGRTGYTF. The CDR3 DNA follows: TGTGCCAGCAGCCTAGCGGGACGTACTGGCTACACCTTC.

The chain combines TRBV11-2 with TRBJ2-4, with 13 nucleotides matching TRBD2. The CDR3 runs 17 residues. CDR1 and CDR2 (germline): SGHAT, FQNNGV. Trimming removed 1 base from V and 13 bases from J; junction bases left unmatched: 13. This CDR3 reads CASSLGLAGGWYNEQYF. CDR3 DNA: TGTGCCAGCAGCTTAGGACTAGCGGGGGGATGGTACAATGAGCAGTACTTC. Full variable domain (outside the CDR3, taken from reference TRBV11-2 and TRBJ2-4): EAGVAQSPRYKIIEKRQSVAFWCNPISGHATLYWYQQILGQGPKLLIQFQNNGVVDDSQLPKDRFSAERLKGVDSTLKIQPAKLEDSAVYLCASSLGLAGGWYNEQYFGAGTRLSVL.

The table lists this clonotype with a few counts. This chain uses TRBV5-5 with TRBJ1-1; unclear D gene. This CDR3 is built from 13 residues. V lost 1 base and J 13 bases, leaving 17 bases between the germline ends. Germline V gives CDR1 SGHKS, CDR2 YYEKEE (reference sequence). The CDR3 DNA follows: TGTGCCAGCAGCTTGATGCTCCTGGAAGTGGATTTCTTT. Its protein product is CASSLMLLEVDFF.

The chain uses TRBV7-2 and TRBJ1-1, with TRBD1 matching over 7 bases. Germline loops: CDR1 SGHTA, CDR2 FQGNSA. The CDR3 sequence is 13 residues long. J gave up 7 bases and V 4 bases, and 6 bases lay outside the gene matches. CDR3 amino acids: CASSSQQGYEAFF. The CDR3 nucleotides are TGTGCCAGCAGCTCCCAACAGGGGTATGAAGCTTTCTTT.

The chain joins TRBV6-1 to TRBJ1-2, with unresolved D. Trimming took 6 bases from V and 1 from J, leaving 18 bases between them. The CDR3 consists of 16 residues. In germline, CDR1 is MNHNS, CDR2 SASEGT. The CDR3 protein is CASSRMIPGDNYGYTF. CDR3 in DNA: TGTGCCAGCAGCCGAATGATCCCCGGGGATAACTATGGCTACACCTTC.

This chain connects TRBV14 to TRBJ1-4; D ambiguous. With 3 bases removed from V and 0 bases from J, the gap between germline ends came to 5 bases. The germline CDR1 and CDR2 sequences are SGHDN and FVKESK. The CDR3 length is 14 residues. CDR3 sequence reads: CASSHLPTNEKLFF. As DNA, the CDR3 is TGTGCCAGCAGCCATCTCCCAACTAATGAAAAACTGTTTTTT. The whole variable domain, remainder taken from reference TRBV14 and TRBJ1-4, is EAGVTQFPSHSVIEKGQTVTLRCDPISGHDNLYWYRRVMGKEIKFLLHFVKESKQDESGMPNNRFLAERTGGTYSTLKVQPAELEDSGVYFCASSHLPTNEKLFFGSGTQLSVL.

This sequence joins TRBV7-8 and TRBJ1-2, with D perhaps TRBD1 (5 bases). The CDR3 loop spans 15 amino acids. Germline loops: CDR1 SGHVS, CDR2 FQNEAQ. Trimming pared 4 bases from V and 3 bases from J, leaving 15 bases between. CDR3 region: CASSSPLTGDYGYTF. Here the CDR3 DNA reads TGTGCCAGCAGCTCACCCCTCACAGGCGACTATGGCTACACCTTC.

The sample holds many counts of this clonotype. The rearrangement links TRBV5-1 to TRBJ2-3; D is unclear. The CDR3 runs to 11 residues. V lost 5 bases to trimming and J lost 8 bases, with 9 bases between them. CDR1 and CDR2 (germline): SGHRS, YFSETQ. The CDR3 DNA follows: TGCGCCAGCAGACAGTTCGGTACGCAGTATTTT. Translated, it gives CASRQFGTQYF.